This T cell receptor beta chain was captured in a study of blood T cell repertoires in COVID-19. TCRdb's copy holds only in-frame clones and misses some; the assay was immunoSEQ multiplex PCR. Of some 250,000 clones in the sample, approximately 90% are singletons; the top ten hold approximately 9%. V was trimmed by 5 bases and J by 4 bases, leaving 12 bases between them. The CDR3 runs 14 residues. Germline V gene sequence: CDR1 SGHTA, CDR2 FQGTGA. Symptom resolution, clearance, or two negative PCRs marked donors in Cohort 3 as recovered. This chain connects TRBV7-3 to TRBJ2-1; the D gene is possibly TRBD1 (7 bases). Input material: PBMCs or T cells enriched from blood (not recorded which). The TCR originated in a man aged 40-49 years who had recovered from COVID-19. The CDR3 coding sequence is TGTGCCAGCAGCGCGGGGACAGCATACAATGAGCAGTTCTTC. It translates to CASSAGTAYNEQFF.